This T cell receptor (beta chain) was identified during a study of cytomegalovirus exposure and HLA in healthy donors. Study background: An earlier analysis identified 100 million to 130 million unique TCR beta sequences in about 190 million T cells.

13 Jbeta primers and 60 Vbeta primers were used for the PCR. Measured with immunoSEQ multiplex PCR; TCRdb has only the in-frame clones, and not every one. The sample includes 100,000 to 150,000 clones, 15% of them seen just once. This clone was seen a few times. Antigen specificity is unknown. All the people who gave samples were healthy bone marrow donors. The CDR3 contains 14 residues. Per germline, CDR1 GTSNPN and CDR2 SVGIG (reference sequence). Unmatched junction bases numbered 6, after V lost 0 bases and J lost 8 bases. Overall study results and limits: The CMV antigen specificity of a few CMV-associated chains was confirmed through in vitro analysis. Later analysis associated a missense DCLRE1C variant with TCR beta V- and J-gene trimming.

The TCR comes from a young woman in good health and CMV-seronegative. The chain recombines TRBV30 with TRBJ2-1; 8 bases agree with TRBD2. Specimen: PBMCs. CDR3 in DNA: TGTGCCTGGAGTGTTGGGACTAGTCTCTATGAGCAGTTCTTC. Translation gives CAWSVGTSLYEQFF.